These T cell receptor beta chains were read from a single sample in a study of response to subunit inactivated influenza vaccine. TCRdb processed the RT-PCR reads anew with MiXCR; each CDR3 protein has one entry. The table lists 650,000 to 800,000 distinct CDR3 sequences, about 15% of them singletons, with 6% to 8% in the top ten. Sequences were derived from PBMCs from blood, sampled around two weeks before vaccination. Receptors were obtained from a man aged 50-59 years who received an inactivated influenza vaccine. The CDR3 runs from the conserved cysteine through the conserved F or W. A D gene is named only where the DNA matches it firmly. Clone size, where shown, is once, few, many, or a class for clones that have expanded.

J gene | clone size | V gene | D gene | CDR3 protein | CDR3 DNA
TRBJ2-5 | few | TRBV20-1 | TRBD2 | CSARALAGGATQYF | TGCAGTGCTAGAGCACTAGCGGGGGGAGCGACCCAGTACTTC
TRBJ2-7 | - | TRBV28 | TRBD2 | CASSSPGTSGTFYEQYF | TGTGCCAGCAGTTCACCCGGGACTAGCGGGACGTTCTACGAGCAGTACTTC
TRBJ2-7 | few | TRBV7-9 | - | CASSRGPEGYEQYF | TGTGCCAGCAGCCGCGGACCCGAGGGGTACGAGCAGTACTTC
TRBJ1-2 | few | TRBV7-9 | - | CASQLGDIRGYGYTF | TGTGCCAGCCAGCTTGGGGACATACGCGGCTATGGCTACACCTTC
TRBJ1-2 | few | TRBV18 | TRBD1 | CASSPVTEQGGYGYTF | TGTGCCAGCTCACCGGTGACAGAGCAGGGGGGCTATGGCTACACCTTC
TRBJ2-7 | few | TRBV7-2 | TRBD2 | CASSLVGGSEQYF | TGTGCCAGCAGCTTAGTGGGAGGGAGCGAGCAGTACTTC
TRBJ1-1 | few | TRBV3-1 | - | CASSQGQALNTEAFF | TGTGCCAGCAGCCAAGGACAGGCCTTGAACACTGAAGCTTTCTTT
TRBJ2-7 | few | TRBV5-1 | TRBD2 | CASSSGTSGGTYEQYF | TGCGCCAGCAGCTCCGGGACTAGCGGGGGAACCTACGAGCAGTACTTC
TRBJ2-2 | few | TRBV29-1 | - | CSVEDTDTGELFF | TGCAGCGTTGAGGACACCGACACCGGGGAGCTGTTTTTT
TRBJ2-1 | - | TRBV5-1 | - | CASSSTPDGGAPDNEQFF | TGCGCCAGCAGCTCCACCCCCGATGGGGGGGCCCCGGACAATGAGCAGTTCTTC
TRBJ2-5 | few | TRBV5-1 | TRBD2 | CASSLVGLGKETQYF | TGCGCCAGCAGCTTGGTGGGACTAGGAAAAGAGACCCAGTACTTC
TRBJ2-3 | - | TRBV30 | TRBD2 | CAWSRGGTSGSTDTQYF | TGTGCCTGGAGTAGGGGGGGGACTAGCGGAAGCACAGATACGCAGTATTTT
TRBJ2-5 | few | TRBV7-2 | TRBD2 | CASSGLAGALRSSQYF | TGTGCCAGCAGCGGACTAGCGGGGGCCCTCCGCTCTTCCCAGTACTTC
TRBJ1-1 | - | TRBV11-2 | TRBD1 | CASNGQGQYEAFF | TGTGCCAGCAACGGACAGGGACAATATGAAGCTTTCTTT
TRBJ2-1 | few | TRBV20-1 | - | CSATTGGASYNEQFF | TGCAGTGCTACGACGGGGGGCGCCTCCTACAATGAGCAGTTCTTC
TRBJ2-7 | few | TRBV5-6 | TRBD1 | CASSREYLLRTGPYEQYF | TGTGCCAGCAGCCGGGAATATCTGTTGCGGACAGGGCCCTACGAGCAGTACTTC
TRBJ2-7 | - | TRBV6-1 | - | CASSPRGGLHEQYF | TGTGCCAGCAGCCCTAGGGGGGGTCTCCACGAGCAGTACTTC
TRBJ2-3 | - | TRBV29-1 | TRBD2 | CSVEDPAGALSPDTQYF | TGCAGCGTTGAAGATCCAGCGGGAGCTCTAAGCCCAGATACGCAGTATTTT
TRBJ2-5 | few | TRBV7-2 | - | CASSPSPGETQYF | TGTGCCAGCAGCCCCTCTCCGGGGGAGACCCAGTACTTC
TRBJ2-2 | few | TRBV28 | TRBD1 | CASSRLGQGVTGELFF | TGTGCCAGCAGTCGACTTGGACAGGGGGTGACCGGGGAGCTGTTTTTT
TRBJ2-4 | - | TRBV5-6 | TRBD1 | CASSLGTGEGGIQYF | TGTGCCAGCAGCTTGGGGACAGGGGAGGGTGGCATTCAGTACTTC
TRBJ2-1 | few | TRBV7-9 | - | CASSSGENEQFF | TGTGCCAGCAGTTCTGGTGAGAATGAGCAGTTCTTC
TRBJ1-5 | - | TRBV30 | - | CAWSTRLNQPQHF | TGTGCCTGGAGTACTAGACTAAATCAGCCCCAGCATTTT
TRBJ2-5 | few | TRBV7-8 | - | CASSLNQMETQYF | TGTGCCAGCAGCTTGAACCAGATGGAGACCCAGTACTTC
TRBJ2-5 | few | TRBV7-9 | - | CASKESGETQYF | TGTGCCAGCAAGGAATCAGGGGAGACCCAGTACTTC
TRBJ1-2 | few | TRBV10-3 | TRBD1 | CAISEERAGGYRGYTF | TGTGCCATCAGTGAGGAGAGAGCAGGGGGATATCGTGGCTACACCTTC
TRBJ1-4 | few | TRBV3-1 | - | CASSPSGKRREKLFF | TGTGCCAGCAGCCCATCAGGGAAGCGCCGTGAAAAACTGTTTTTT
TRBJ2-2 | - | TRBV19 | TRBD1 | CASRTGMNTGELFF | TGTGCCAGTAGGACAGGGATGAACACCGGGGAGCTGTTTTTT
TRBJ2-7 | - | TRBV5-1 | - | CASSEPGVYEQYF | TGCGCCAGCTCCGAACCGGGGGTATACGAGCAGTACTTC
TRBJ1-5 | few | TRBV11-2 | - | CASSLVSSGPQHF | TGTGCCAGCAGCTTAGTAAGCAGCGGGCCCCAGCATTTT
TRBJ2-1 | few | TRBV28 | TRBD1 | CASSPRTGKSNNEQFF | TGTGCCAGCAGTCCGCGGACAGGGAAAAGCAACAATGAGCAGTTCTTC
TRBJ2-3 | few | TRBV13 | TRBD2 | CASSFRLAGGHTDTQYF | TGTGCCAGCAGCTTTCGTCTAGCGGGGGGTCACACAGATACGCAGTATTTT
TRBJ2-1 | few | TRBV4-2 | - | CASSQDQVANNEQFF | TGTGCCAGCAGCCAAGATCAAGTGGCGAACAATGAGCAGTTCTTC
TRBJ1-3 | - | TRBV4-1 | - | CASSQDRDNSGNTIYF | TGCGCCAGCAGCCAAGATCGGGACAACTCTGGAAACACCATATATTTT
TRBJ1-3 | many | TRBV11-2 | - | CASSLTPNTIYF | TGTGCCAGCAGCCTCACCCCGAACACCATATATTTT
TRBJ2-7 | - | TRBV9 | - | CASSVGWSGLVEQYF | TGTGCCAGCAGCGTAGGGTGGTCAGGGCTGGTGGAGCAGTACTTC
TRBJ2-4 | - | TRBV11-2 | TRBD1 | CASSFLAGTGVLLGAKNIQYF | TGTGCCAGCAGCTTTCTTGCCGGGACAGGGGTCCTTCTTGGTGCCAAAAACATTCAGTACTTC
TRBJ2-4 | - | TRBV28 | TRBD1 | CASSLTGGNPKNIQYF | TGTGCCAGCAGTTTGACAGGGGGCAATCCCAAAAACATTCAGTACTTC
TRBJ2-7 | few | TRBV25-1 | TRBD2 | CASSRTSGSFPYEQYF | TGTGCCAGCAGTAGGACTAGCGGGAGTTTTCCCTACGAGCAGTACTTC
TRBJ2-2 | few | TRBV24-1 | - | CATSKGPLNTGELFF | TGTGCCACCAGTAAAGGTCCCCTGAACACCGGGGAGCTGTTTTTT
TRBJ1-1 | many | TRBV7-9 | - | CASSDSGSSEAFF | TGTGCCAGCAGCGACAGTGGGTCCTCTGAAGCTTTCTTT
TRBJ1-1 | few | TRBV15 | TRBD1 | CATSSYRGMYTEAFF | TGTGCCACCAGCAGCTACAGGGGAATGTACACTGAAGCTTTCTTT
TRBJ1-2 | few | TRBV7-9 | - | CASSNDSLYGYTF | TGTGCCAGCAGCAACGACAGCCTCTATGGCTACACCTTC
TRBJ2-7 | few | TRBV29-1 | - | CSVEVGGSYEQYF | TGCAGCGTTGAAGTCGGCGGCTCCTACGAGCAGTACTTC
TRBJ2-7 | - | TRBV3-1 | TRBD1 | CASSQDWGQGVGSYEQYF | TGTGCCAGCAGCCAAGATTGGGGACAGGGGGTGGGGTCCTACGAGCAGTACTTC
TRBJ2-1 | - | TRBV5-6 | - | CASSLGGIRGEQFF | TGTGCCAGCAGCTTAGGAGGGATCCGGGGTGAGCAGTTCTTC
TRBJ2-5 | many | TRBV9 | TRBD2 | CASSLSGLVQETQYF | TGTGCCAGCAGCTTATCGGGACTAGTTCAAGAGACCCAGTACTTC